Each of the 13 T cell receptor beta chains below was sequenced from the same sample in a study of T cell responses to AZD1222 COVID-19 vaccine. Libraries were prepared by immunoSEQ multiplex PCR; TCRdb keeps only in-frame clonotypes and omits some of them. This sample has about 150,000 clones, with 70% to 90% found just once. The sequencing used peripheral blood, collected on day 0 of MenACWY control vaccination. These TCRs come from an adult in good health.

The chain is built from TRBV24-1 and TRBJ2-1; the D call may be TRBD1 or TRBD2 (5 bases each). CDR1 is KGHDR, CDR2 SFDVKD, per germline. V lost 0 bases to trimming and J lost 8 bases, with 10 bases between them. The CDR3 is 14 amino acids. The CDR3 is CATSDLGAGDEQFF. In DNA form, the CDR3 reads TGTGCCACCAGTGATTTGGGGGCGGGTGATGAGCAGTTCTTC.

This chain joins TRBV4-1 and TRBJ2-7; D remains unclear. This CDR3 is 15 amino acids long. V was shortened by 4 bases and J by 2 bases, with 15 bases between the two germline ends. CDR1 MGHRA and CDR2 YSYEKL come from the germline V gene. CDR3 amino acids: CASSLETGPTYEQYF. The CDR3 DNA is TGCGCCAGCAGCCTAGAGACCGGGCCCACCTACGAGCAGTACTTC.

This chain joins TRBV7-9 and TRBJ1-1; D gene unclear. CDR1 and CDR2 (germline): SEHNR, FQNEAQ (reference sequence). This CDR3 region has 15 residues. V shed 0 bases and J shed 0 bases, with 8 bases lying between them. The CDR3 DNA follows: TGTGCCAGCAGCTTAGCCGCCGGTCTGAACACTGAAGCTTTCTTT. Translated, it gives CASSLAAGLNTEAFF.

V is TRBV28 and J is TRBJ2-1; no clear D gene. Between the trimmed V and J ends, which lost 4 bases and 6 bases, there was a span of 7 bases. The germline V gene has CDR1 MDHEN and CDR2 SYDVKM. This CDR3 spans 12 amino acids. The chain's CDR3 is CASSSVGNEQFF. The CDR3 coding sequence is TGTGCCAGCAGTTCTGTTGGCAATGAGCAGTTCTTC.

The V and J genes are TRBV2 and TRBJ1-5, with D possibly TRBD1 on 6 matching bases. Germline CDR1 SNHLY, CDR2 FYNNEI. The CDR3 is 15 residues long. Trimming removed 8 bases at V and 0 bases at J, with 14 bases between. As DNA, the CDR3 is TGTGCCAGCCTGGGGCGGGGGCTTAGCAATCAGCCCCAGCATTTT. Translation: CASLGRGLSNQPQHF.

This clone was observed once. The chain uses TRBV6-2 or TRBV6-3 and TRBJ1-1; 9 nucleotides match TRBD1. This CDR3 has 16 amino acids. V lost 5 bases and J lost 5; bases outside the gene matches: 12. Germline loops: CDR1 MNHEY, CDR2 SVGEGT. The CDR3 DNA reads TGTGCCAGCAGTCCCCTAAGCGGGACAGGGAAGACTGAAGCTTTCTTT. As protein: CASSPLSGTGKTEAFF.

The rearrangement joins TRBV6-6 to TRBJ2-7; the D gene is possibly TRBD1 (5 bases). Germline CDR1 reads MNHNY; CDR2 reads SVGAGI (reference sequence). V was shortened by 2 bases and J by 0 bases, with 8 bases between the two germline ends. The CDR3 loop spans 14 amino acids. The CDR3 region is CASSYATDSYEQYV. CDR3 coding DNA: TGTGCCAGCAGTTACGCGACAGACTCCTACGAGCAGTACGTC.

The chain uses TRBV15 and TRBJ2-1; possible D gene TRBD2, 5 bases. In germline, CDR1 is LNHNV, CDR2 YYDKDF (reference sequence). This CDR3 is built from 13 residues. The V end lost 8 bases, the J end lost 6 bases, and 14 bases lay between the germline ends. The CDR3 region is CATVRTLGNEQFF. In DNA form, the CDR3 reads TGTGCCACCGTAAGGACTCTGGGCAATGAGCAGTTCTTC.

This clone was seen a handful of times. The chain combines TRBV7-3 with TRBJ2-1; unclear D gene. The CDR3 has 15 residues. Germline CDR1 SGHTA, CDR2 FQGTGA. Trimming pared 1 base from V and 0 bases from J, leaving 7 bases between. The CDR3, as DNA: TGTGCCAGCAGCTTAAACAGAGGCTCCTACAATGAGCAGTTCTTC. The encoded protein is CASSLNRGSYNEQFF. Full variable domain (remainder filled in from reference TRBV7-3 and TRBJ2-1): GAGVSQTPSNKVTEKGKYVELRCDPISGHTALYWYRQSLGQGPEFLIYFQGTGAADDSGLPNDRFFAVRPEGSVSTLKIQRTERGDSAVYLCASSLNRGSYNEQFFGPGTRLTVL.

The V gene is TRBV27, the J gene TRBJ1-1; no clear D gene. V gave up 2 bases and J gave up 5 bases, with 12 bases separating them. Germline V gene data show CDR1 as MNHEY and CDR2 as SMNVEV (reference sequence). The CDR3 sequence is 14 residues long. The DNA of the CDR3 is TGTGCCAGCAGTTTAATTTCGGGTTTGACTGAAGCTTTCTTT. Amino acid sequence: CASSLISGLTEAFF.

The chain recombines TRBV6-5 with TRBJ2-1, with 8 nucleotides matching TRBD1. V trimming: 4 bases; J trimming: 12 bases; junction bases outside the gene matches: 5. Germline V gives CDR1 MNHEY, CDR2 SVGAGI. CDR3 size: 12 residues. CDR3 loop: CASSFLQGGQFF. The CDR3 bases are TGTGCCAGCAGTTTCTTACAGGGGGGGCAGTTCTTC.

The rearrangement uses TRBV19 and TRBJ1-2, with D uncertain. Looked up from germline, CDR1 is LNHDA and CDR2 is SQIVND (reference sequence). V lost 3 bases, J lost 7 bases, and 6 bases lay in between. The CDR3 contains 11 residues. CDR3 region: CASSILGGYTF. The CDR3 nucleotides read TGTGCCAGTAGTATTTTGGGTGGCTACACCTTC.

The rearrangement uses TRBV5-1 and TRBJ2-7, with 7 bases fitting TRBD1. V dropped 4 bases and J dropped 11; count of bases not matched to a gene: 12. Germline V gene data show CDR1 as SGHRS and CDR2 as YFSETQ. The CDR3 length is 13 residues. The CDR3 coding sequence is TGCGCCAGCAGCCTACTGGGACAGAGGGTGGAGTACGTC. Protein: CASSLLGQRVEYV.